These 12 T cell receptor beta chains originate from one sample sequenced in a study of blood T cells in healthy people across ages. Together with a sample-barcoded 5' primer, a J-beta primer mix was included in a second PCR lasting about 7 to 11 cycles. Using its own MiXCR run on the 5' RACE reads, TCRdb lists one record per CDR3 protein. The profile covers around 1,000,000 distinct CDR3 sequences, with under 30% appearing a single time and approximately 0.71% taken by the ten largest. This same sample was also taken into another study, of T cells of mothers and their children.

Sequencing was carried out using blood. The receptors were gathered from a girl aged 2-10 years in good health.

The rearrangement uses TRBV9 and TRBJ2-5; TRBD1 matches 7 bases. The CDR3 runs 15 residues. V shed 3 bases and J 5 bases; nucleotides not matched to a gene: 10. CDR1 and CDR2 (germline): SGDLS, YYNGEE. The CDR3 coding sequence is TGTGCCAGCAGCGAGGGAAGGGGGCTTTGGGAGACCCAGTACTTC. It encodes CASSEGRGLWETQYF.

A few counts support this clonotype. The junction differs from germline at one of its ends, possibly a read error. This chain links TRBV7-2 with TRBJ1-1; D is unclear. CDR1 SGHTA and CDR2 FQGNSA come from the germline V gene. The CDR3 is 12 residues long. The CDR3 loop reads CASSLGSNSLLF. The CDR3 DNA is TGTGCCAGCAGCTTAGGATCCAACAGTCTCCTCTTT.

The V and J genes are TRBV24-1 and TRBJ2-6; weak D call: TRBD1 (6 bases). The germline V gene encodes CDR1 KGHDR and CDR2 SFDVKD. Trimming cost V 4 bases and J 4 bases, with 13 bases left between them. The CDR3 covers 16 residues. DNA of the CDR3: TGTGCCACCAGTGACCCGGGACAAGCCGGGGCCAACGTCCTGACTTTC. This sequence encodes CATSDPGQAGANVLTF.

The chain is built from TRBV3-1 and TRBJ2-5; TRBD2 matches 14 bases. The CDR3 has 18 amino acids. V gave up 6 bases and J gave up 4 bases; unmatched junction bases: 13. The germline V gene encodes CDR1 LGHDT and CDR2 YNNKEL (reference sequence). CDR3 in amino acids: CASSWGLAGEVVGETQYF. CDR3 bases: TGTGCCAGCAGTTGGGGACTAGCGGGAGAGGTGGTTGGAGAGACCCAGTACTTC.

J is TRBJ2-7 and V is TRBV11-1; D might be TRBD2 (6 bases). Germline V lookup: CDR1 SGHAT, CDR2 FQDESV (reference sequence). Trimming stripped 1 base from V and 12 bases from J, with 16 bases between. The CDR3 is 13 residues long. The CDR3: CASSLEASVEPYF. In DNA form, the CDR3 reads TGTGCCAGCAGCTTAGAGGCTAGCGTTGAACCGTACTTC. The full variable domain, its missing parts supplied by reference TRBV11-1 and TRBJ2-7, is EAEVAQSPRYKITEKSQAVAFWCDPISGHATLYWYRQILGQGPELLVQFQDESVVDDSQLPKDRFSAERLKGVDSTLKIQPAELGDSAMYLCASSLEASVEPYFGPGTRLTVT.

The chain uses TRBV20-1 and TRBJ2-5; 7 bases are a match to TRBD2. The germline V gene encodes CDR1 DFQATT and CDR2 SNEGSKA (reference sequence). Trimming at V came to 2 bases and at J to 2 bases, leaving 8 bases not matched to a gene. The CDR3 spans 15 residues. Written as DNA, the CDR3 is TGCAGTGCTAGAATGCTAGCGGTGAATCAAGAGACCCAGTACTTC. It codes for CSARMLAVNQETQYF.

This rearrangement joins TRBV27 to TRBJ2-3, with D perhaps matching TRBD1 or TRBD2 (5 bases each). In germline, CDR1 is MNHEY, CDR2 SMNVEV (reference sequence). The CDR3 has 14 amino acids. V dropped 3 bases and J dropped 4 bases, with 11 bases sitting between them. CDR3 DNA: TGTGCCAGCAGTTTGGGGGAGCTGGCAGATACGCAGTATTTT. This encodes CASSLGELADTQYF.

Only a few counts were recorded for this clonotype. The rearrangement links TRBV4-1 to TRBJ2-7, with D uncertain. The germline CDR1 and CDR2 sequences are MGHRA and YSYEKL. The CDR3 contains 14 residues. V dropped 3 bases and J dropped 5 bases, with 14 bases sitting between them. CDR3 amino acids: CASSQGNEANEQYF. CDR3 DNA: TGCGCCAGCAGCCAGGGGAACGAGGCCAACGAGCAGTACTTC.

The CDR3 is CASRDRGKTEAFF. In DNA form, the CDR3 reads TGTGCCAGCAGAGACAGGGGAAAAACTGAAGCTTTCTTT. The chain recombines TRBV2 with TRBJ1-1, with 8 nucleotides matching TRBD1. This CDR3 has 13 amino acids. The V gene's germline CDR1 is SNHLY and CDR2 FYNNEI. V was clipped by 6 bases and J by 5 bases; unmatched bases: 5.

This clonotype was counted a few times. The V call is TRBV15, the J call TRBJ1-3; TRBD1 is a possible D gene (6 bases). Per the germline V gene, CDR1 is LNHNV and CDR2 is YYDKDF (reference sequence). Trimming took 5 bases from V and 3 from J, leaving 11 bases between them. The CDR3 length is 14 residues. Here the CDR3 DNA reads TGTGCCACCAGCGTCGACAGGATTGGAAACACCATATATTTT. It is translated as CATSVDRIGNTIYF.

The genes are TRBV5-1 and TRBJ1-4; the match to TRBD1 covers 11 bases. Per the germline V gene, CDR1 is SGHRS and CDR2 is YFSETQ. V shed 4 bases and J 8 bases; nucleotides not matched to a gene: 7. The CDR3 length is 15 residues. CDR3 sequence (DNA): TGCGCCAGCAGCCTGGGGACAGGGGGGACGGAAAAACTGTTTTTT. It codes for CASSLGTGGTEKLFF.

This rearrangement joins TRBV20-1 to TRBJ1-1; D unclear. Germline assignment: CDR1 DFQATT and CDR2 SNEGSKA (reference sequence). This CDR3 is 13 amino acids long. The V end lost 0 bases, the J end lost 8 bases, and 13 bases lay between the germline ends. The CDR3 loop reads CSARDDEGEEAFF. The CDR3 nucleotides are TGCAGTGCTAGAGACGACGAGGGCGAAGAAGCTTTCTTT.